The rows below give T cell receptor beta chains drawn from one sample of a study of OX40 agonist ivuxolimab in advanced cancers. Assay: immunoSEQ multiplex PCR; the TCRdb copy retains only in-frame clones and omits some. The table has roughly 79,000 clones, under 85% seen once. Here the sequenced sample was CD4+ or CD8+ T cells sorted from blood, taken in a trial of the OX40 agonist ivuxolimab. These receptors originate from an adult with an advanced solid tumor such as melanoma, head and neck, liver or kidney cancer. CDR3s include the opening cysteine and the closing phenylalanine or tryptophan. The D gene is left open where the match is weak. A row's size may be missing; if present it is once, few, many or a size class.

d_call	v_call	j_call	clone_size	cdr3_aa	cdr3_nt
NA	TRBV11-2	TRBJ2-7	few	CASQIAYEQYF	TGTGCCAGCCAGATAGCGTACGAGCAGTACTTC
NA	TRBV4-3	TRBJ2-2	NA	CASSQEGHPNTGELFF	TGCGCCAGCAGCCAAGAGGGACATCCTAACACCGGGGAGCTGTTTTTT
NA	TRBV7-2	TRBJ1-6	NA	CASSSYNSPLHF	TGTGCCAGCAGCTCATATAATTCACCCCTCCACTTT
TRBD1	TRBV25-1	TRBJ2-1	NA	CASSGFQGVEQFF	TGTGCCAGCAGTGGATTCCAGGGGGTTGAGCAGTTCTTC
NA	TRBV6-4	TRBJ2-1	NA	CANPNGNSYNEQFF	TGTGCCAATCCCAACGGAAACTCCTACAATGAGCAGTTCTTC
TRBD1	TRBV5-1	TRBJ2-3	NA	CASSLTGTGTADTQYF	TGCGCCAGCAGCTTAACCGGGACAGGGACGGCAGATACGCAGTATTTT
TRBD2	TRBV29-1	TRBJ2-5	NA	CSGKSTGTSGGETQYF	TGCAGCGGGAAATCTACCGGGACTAGCGGGGGGGAGACCCAGTACTTC
NA	TRBV7-2	TRBJ1-6	NA	CASSLAVAGSSSYNSPLHF	TGTGCCAGCAGCTTAGCGGTGGCGGGGTCGAGCTCCTATAATTCACCCCTCCACTTT
NA	TRBV6-6	TRBJ2-7	NA	CASSYWGEDYEQYF	TGTGCCAGCAGTTACTGGGGGGAGGACTACGAGCAGTACTTC
TRBD1	TRBV5-8	TRBJ2-7	NA	CASSRTGDFYEQYF	TGTGCCAGCAGCCGGACAGGGGATTTCTACGAGCAGTACTTC
TRBD1	TRBV2	TRBJ1-6	NA	CASKLDRGSPLHF	TGTGCCAGCAAATTGGACAGGGGGTCACCCCTCCACTTT
NA	TRBV28	TRBJ1-2	NA	CASSPSAGRALRHYGYTF	TGTGCCAGCAGTCCATCGGCGGGCAGGGCCTTACGTCACTATGGCTACACCTTC
TRBD1	TRBV4-3	TRBJ1-1	NA	CASSQARQGAEAFF	TGCGCCAGCAGCCAAGCCCGGCAGGGGGCGGAAGCTTTCTTT
NA	TRBV2	TRBJ1-5	NA	CASKQGLDQPQHF	TGTGCCAGCAAGCAGGGCCTGGATCAGCCCCAGCATTTT
NA	TRBV5-4	TRBJ1-1	NA	CASSYGGRFTEAFF	TGTGCCAGCAGCTACGGGGGGCGCTTCACTGAAGCTTTCTTT
NA	TRBV11-3	TRBJ2-7	NA	CASSLGRTYEQYF	TGTGCCAGCAGCTTAGGCCGAACCTACGAGCAGTACTTC
NA	TRBV4-1	TRBJ2-7	NA	CASSQGPAEQYF	TGCGCCAGCAGCCAGGGCCCGGCCGAGCAGTACTTC
NA	TRBV14	TRBJ2-5	NA	CASSQDTARGETQYF	TGTGCCAGCAGCCAAGATACCGCCAGGGGTGAGACCCAGTACTTC
TRBD2	TRBV7-9	TRBJ2-7	NA	CASSPTSGEQYF	TGTGCCAGCAGCCCAACTAGCGGCGAGCAGTACTTC
NA	TRBV5-1	TRBJ1-2	NA	CASSLDSYGYTF	TGCGCCAGCAGCTTGGACAGCTATGGCTACACCTTC
NA	TRBV20-1	TRBJ2-2	few	CSARASGELFF	TGCAGTGCTCGTGCCTCCGGGGAGCTGTTTTTT
TRBD1	TRBV15	TRBJ2-7	NA	CATSETTDRAYEQYF	TGTGCCACCAGCGAAACGACGGACAGGGCCTACGAGCAGTACTTC
NA	TRBV7-2	TRBJ1-5	NA	CASSLGQPGNQPQHF	TGTGCCAGCAGCTTAGGACAGCCGGGCAATCAGCCCCAGCATTTT
NA	TRBV29-1	TRBJ2-7	NA	CSVGAREREQYF	TGCAGCGTTGGGGCTAGAGAACGCGAGCAGTACTTC
NA	TRBV15	TRBJ1-1	NA	CATSRDKGRTEAFF	TGTGCCACCAGCAGAGATAAGGGTCGCACTGAAGCTTTCTTT
NA	TRBV4-3	TRBJ1-5	NA	CASSQEDTTRQPQHF	TGCGCCAGCAGCCAAGAAGACACCACCAGGCAGCCCCAGCATTTT
TRBD1	TRBV5-1	TRBJ1-1	NA	CASSQLPGGVTEAFF	TGCGCCAGCAGCCAACTCCCAGGGGGGGTCACTGAAGCTTTCTTT
NA	TRBV11-2	TRBJ2-3	NA	CASSWQSGGVMDTQYF	TGTGCCAGCAGCTGGCAAAGCGGTGGGGTGATGGATACGCAGTATTTT
TRBD1	TRBV7-2	TRBJ1-5	NA	CASSLGQGREPQHF	TGTGCCAGCAGCTTAGGACAGGGAAGGGAGCCCCAGCATTTT
NA	TRBV19	TRBJ2-6	NA	CASGSSLNSGANVLTF	TGTGCCAGTGGTAGCTCCTTGAACTCTGGGGCCAACGTCCTGACTTTC
NA	TRBV11-2	TRBJ2-2	few	CASSLWGANTGELFF	TGTGCCAGCAGTCTGTGGGGAGCGAACACCGGGGAGCTGTTTTTT
NA	TRBV4-3	TRBJ2-7	NA	CASSQDFLGPGYEQYF	TGCGCCAGCAGCCAAGACTTTTTGGGCCCCGGGTACGAGCAGTACTTC
NA	TRBV11-1	TRBJ2-7	NA	CASSLDRIPKGQGGYEQYF	TGTGCCAGCAGCTTAGATCGCATTCCCAAAGGGCAGGGTGGCTACGAGCAGTACTTC
NA	TRBV19	TRBJ1-2	NA	CASRGDRVLGYTF	TGTGCCAGTAGGGGAGACCGGGTTCTTGGCTACACCTTC
NA	TRBV15	TRBJ2-1	NA	CATSREKGYEQFF	TGTGCCACCAGCAGAGAAAAGGGTTATGAGCAGTTCTTC
TRBD2	TRBV5-8	TRBJ2-1	NA	CASSPKRASGKTNEQFF	TGTGCCAGCAGCCCCAAGCGTGCCAGCGGGAAAACAAATGAGCAGTTCTTC
NA	TRBV6-5	TRBJ1-2	NA	CATVGGNYGYTF	TGTGCCACCGTGGGGGGTAACTATGGCTACACCTTC
NA	TRBV18	TRBJ1-1	few	CASSGQGPPTEAFF	TGTGCCAGCTCAGGCCAAGGGCCTCCCACTGAAGCTTTCTTT
NA	TRBV6-5	TRBJ2-5	NA	CASTTGETQYF	TGTGCCAGCACCACGGGAGAGACCCAGTACTTC
NA	TRBV7-9	TRBJ1-2	NA	CASSLGGTYGYTF	TGTGCCAGCAGCTTAGGCGGGACCTATGGCTACACCTTC
NA	TRBV30	TRBJ2-5	NA	CAWTTSQETQYF	TGTGCCTGGACGACTAGCCAAGAGACCCAGTACTTC
NA	TRBV7-2	TRBJ1-3	few	CASSPPLGPVSGNTIYF	TGTGCCAGCAGCCCGCCCCTTGGACCGGTCTCTGGAAACACCATATATTTT